This TCR beta chain derives from a study of cytomegalovirus exposure and HLA in healthy donors. A remark on this clone: The antigen is not known.

The CDR3 totals 15 residues. With 4 bases removed from V and 7 bases from J, the gap between germline ends came to 19 bases. The germline V gene encodes CDR1 GTSNPN and CDR2 SVGIG (reference sequence). The PCR used 60 Vbeta and 13 Jbeta primers. Method: immunoSEQ multiplex PCR; TCRdb's copy keeps in-frame clones and lacks some. The repertoire holds roughly 100,000 clones, with under 80% as singletons. General study points: In a later analysis, TCR beta V- and J-gene trimming showed a link to a missense DCLRE1C variant. Roughly uniform sequencing depth across donors was assumed, possibly incorrectly. Cytomegalovirus-associated TCR beta chains were listed, numbering some 150.

The V gene is TRBV30, the J gene TRBJ2-2; tentatively, D is TRBD2 (6 bases). This clonotype was sampled from a man aged 35 to 55 in good health and CMV-seronegative. The sequencing sample was made of PBMCs. The CDR3 protein is CAWITSGVWFGELFF. The CDR3 bases are TGTGCCTGGATAACGTCGGGGGTATGGTTCGGGGAGCTGTTTTTT.